The T cell receptor (beta chain) described here comes from a study of cytomegalovirus exposure and HLA in healthy donors. The CDR3 length is 15 residues. In germline, CDR1 is MNHNY, CDR2 SVGAGI (reference sequence). J was trimmed by 4 bases and V by 0 bases; bases with no gene match: 3. With respect to this clone: Its matching antigen is unknown.

Study conclusions and caveats: Specificity of three CMV-associated chains for CMV antigens was verified in vitro. According to a later analysis, most TCR beta chains associated with CMV appeared HLA-restricted.

The PCR ran on 60 Vbeta and 13 Jbeta primers. Sequencing used immunoSEQ multiplex PCR; TCRdb keeps in-frame clones, though not all of them. Found here are 140,000 to 150,000 clones, 75% to 90% of them singletons; the top ten hold 2.9%. The sequenced sample was PBMCs. The receptor was derived from a woman aged 30 to 39 in good health and CMV-seronegative. This chain connects TRBV6-6 to TRBJ2-7, with TRBD1 matching 10 bases. The CDR3 region has the DNA TGTGCCAGCAGTTACTCGGCGGACAGGGGGTACGAGCAGTACTTC. Amino acids: CASSYSADRGYEQYF.